The rows below give T cell receptor beta chains drawn from one sample of a study of OX40 agonist ivuxolimab in advanced cancers. TCRdb's copy holds only in-frame clones and misses some; the assay was immunoSEQ multiplex PCR. The data contain 70,000 to 95,000 clones, approximately 91% of them singletons. The source material was CD4+ or CD8+ T cells sorted from blood, sampled in a trial of the OX40 agonist ivuxolimab. These receptors all stem from an adult with an advanced solid tumor such as melanoma, head and neck, liver or kidney cancer. Both conserved end residues are part of each CDR3. The D gene is left open where the match is weak. Size is omitted from some rows. Given values are once, few, many or a class for expanded clones.

D | length | J | V | size | DNA | CDR3
TRBD1 | 14 | TRBJ1-4 | TRBV7-2 | NA | TGTGCCAGCAGCCCGGGACAGGGGGGTGAAAAACTGTTTTTT | CASSPGQGGEKLFF
TRBD2 | 14 | TRBJ2-5 | TRBV2 | NA | TGTGCCAGTGAACCGGGACTAGCTAAACAGACCCAGTACTTC | CASEPGLAKQTQYF
NA | 16 | TRBJ2-7 | TRBV4-3 | once | TGCGCCAGCAGCCAAGATCTGCGGCAGGGTTTCAACGAGCAGTACTTC | CASSQDLRQGFNEQYF
NA | 14 | TRBJ1-2 | TRBV2 | once | TGTGCCAGCAGTGTCGGGCGGCAGGCGGAGGGCTACACCTTC | CASSVGRQAEGYTF
TRBD2 | 13 | TRBJ2-5 | TRBV19 | NA | TGTGCCAGTAGTTCGAGCGGGAAAGAGACCCAGTACTTC | CASSSSGKETQYF
NA | 14 | TRBJ1-1 | TRBV5-1 | NA | TGCGCCAGCAGCCGAGGGGCGGGGAACACTGAAGCTTTCTTT | CASSRGAGNTEAFF
NA | 17 | TRBJ1-3 | TRBV7-6 | NA | TGTGCCAGCAGCACCCGGACAGACCCCGGGCCTGGAAACACCATATATTTT | CASSTRTDPGPGNTIYF
NA | 15 | TRBJ1-2 | TRBV4-3 | NA | TGCGCCAGCAGCCAAGAACGGACGGATCACTATGGCTACACCTTC | CASSQERTDHYGYTF
NA | 14 | TRBJ1-3 | TRBV15 | NA | TGTGCCACCAGCAGAGCAACTACTGGAAACACCATATATTTT | CATSRATTGNTIYF
NA | 15 | TRBJ1-6 | TRBV28 | NA | TGTGCCAGCAGTTCTCCCGTGAGGGCGGGATCACCCCTCCACTTT | CASSSPVRAGSPLHF
NA | 14 | TRBJ1-6 | TRBV7-2 | NA | TGTGCCAGCAGCTTAATGGGAAAGGATTCACCCCTCCACTTT | CASSLMGKDSPLHF
TRBD1 | 14 | TRBJ1-1 | TRBV15 | once | TGTGCCACCAGAAGGACAGGGGAAGAGACTGAAGCTTTCTTT | CATRRTGEETEAFF
NA | 13 | TRBJ1-5 | TRBV7-8 | NA | TGTGCCAGCAGCGGGACACCCGATCAGCCCCAGCATTTT | CASSGTPDQPQHF
NA | 15 | TRBJ2-5 | TRBV27 | NA | TGTGCCAGCAGTCCCCGGGTGGGGGGCCGGGAGACCCAGTACTTC | CASSPRVGGRETQYF
TRBD1 | 14 | TRBJ2-7 | TRBV5-1 | NA | TGCGCCAGCAACACCCTACAGGGGAGCTACGAGCAGTACTTC | CASNTLQGSYEQYF
TRBD1 | 16 | TRBJ2-2 | TRBV27 | NA | TGTGCCAGCAGTCTCCCGGACAGGGGGCAGGCCGGGGAGCTGTTTTTT | CASSLPDRGQAGELFF
TRBD1 | 15 | TRBJ2-3 | TRBV18 | NA | TGTGCCAGCTCACAGCGACAGGGGGGAACAGATACGCAGTATTTT | CASSQRQGGTDTQYF
NA | 14 | TRBJ1-3 | TRBV7-2 | NA | TGTGCCAGCAGCTTAACGCAGGGCGGCAACACCATATATTTT | CASSLTQGGNTIYF
NA | 15 | TRBJ2-1 | TRBV7-3 | NA | TGTGCCAGCAGCTTTCGGGGAGACTCCTACAATGAGCAGTTCTTC | CASSFRGDSYNEQFF
NA | 14 | TRBJ2-3 | TRBV18 | NA | TGTGCCAGCTCACCACAGGGGCTCACAGATACGCAGTATTTT | CASSPQGLTDTQYF
TRBD2 | 16 | TRBJ2-1 | TRBV11-3 | once | TGTGCCAGCAGCTTAGATCCGTCGGGGGGCTACAATGAGCAGTTCTTC | CASSLDPSGGYNEQFF
NA | 11 | TRBJ2-7 | TRBV7-2 | NA | TGTGCCAGCAGCTTAGTCTACGAGCAGTACTTC | CASSLVYEQYF
NA | 12 | TRBJ1-1 | TRBV6-6 | NA | TGTGCCAGCAGCGAGATACAGGGTGAAGCTTTCTTT | CASSEIQGEAFF
TRBD1 | 16 | TRBJ1-2 | TRBV5-8 | NA | TGTGCCAGCAGCCTCCGCCGGGACAGGGCTAACTATGGCTACACCTTC | CASSLRRDRANYGYTF
NA | 15 | TRBJ1-2 | TRBV28 | NA | TGTGCCGCGCGTCTGAGGGGGAGTGCGGTCTATGGCTACACCTTC | CAARLRGSAVYGYTF
NA | 14 | TRBJ2-5 | TRBV5-1 | NA | TGCGCCAGCAGCTTCACAGCCGCCAGCGAGACCCAGTACTTC | CASSFTAASETQYF
NA | 15 | TRBJ1-6 | TRBV6-1 | once | TGTGCCAGCAGTGGGAGCGGGACATTAGATTCACCCCTCCACTTT | CASSGSGTLDSPLHF
TRBD2 | 15 | TRBJ2-1 | TRBV4-3 | NA | TGCGCCAGCAGCCGGCTAGCGGGGGAAGGAGGTGAGCAGTTCTTC | CASSRLAGEGGEQFF
NA | 14 | TRBJ2-7 | TRBV7-9 | NA | TGTGCCAGCAGCTCTTTCGGTCCCGGGAACGAGCAGTACTTC | CASSSFGPGNEQYF
NA | 14 | TRBJ1-1 | TRBV5-4 | NA | TGTGCCAGCAGCTTCCGGACAGAAAAGATTGAAGCTTTCTTT | CASSFRTEKIEAFF
NA | 15 | TRBJ1-5 | TRBV6-1 | NA | TGTGCCAGCAGTGAATCTGGAGGGATGGACCAGCCCCAGCATTTT | CASSESGGMDQPQHF
TRBD2 | 14 | TRBJ2-7 | TRBV7-2 | NA | TGTGCCAGCAGCCCCCAGCGGGGTCGCTACGAGCAGTACTTC | CASSPQRGRYEQYF
NA | 18 | TRBJ2-2 | TRBV15 | NA | TGTGCCACCAGCAGAGATAGGGGCCGACTTGGAAACACCGGGGAGCTGTTTTTT | CATSRDRGRLGNTGELFF
TRBD1 | 13 | TRBJ2-7 | TRBV5-1 | NA | TGCGCCAGCAGCTTGGAGGGACAGGGCATCGTGGGCTTC | CASSLEGQGIVGF
NA | 13 | TRBJ2-6 | TRBV2 | NA | TGTGCCAGCAGGGGCTCTGGGGCCAACGTCCTGACTTTC | CASRGSGANVLTF
TRBD2 | 15 | TRBJ2-1 | TRBV5-1 | NA | TGCGCCAGCAGCCTAGAACTAGCGGGATACAATGAGCAGTTCTTC | CASSLELAGYNEQFF
NA | 15 | TRBJ1-1 | TRBV5-5 | NA | TGTGCCAGCAGCCGAGGGGACGCAGTGAACACTGAAGCTTTCTTT | CASSRGDAVNTEAFF
NA | 13 | TRBJ1-2 | TRBV7-2 | NA | TGTGCCAGCAGCGGCGGATACAACTATGGCTACACCTTC | CASSGGYNYGYTF
TRBD1 | 17 | TRBJ2-2 | TRBV5-1 | NA | TGCGCCAGCAGCTTAACTTTGGGACAGGGTAAAACCGGGGAGCTGTTTTTT | CASSLTLGQGKTGELFF
NA | 15 | TRBJ2-6 | TRBV28 | NA | TGTGCCAGCAGGGGGCTTTCCTCTGGGGCCAACGTCCTGACTTTC | CASRGLSSGANVLTF
NA | 14 | TRBJ1-1 | TRBV7-2 | few | TGTGCCAGCAGTCCAACTCTTATGAACACTGAAGCTTTCTTT | CASSPTLMNTEAFF
NA | 13 | TRBJ2-7 | TRBV9 | NA | TGTGCCAGCAGCGGGAGCAGCTCCTACGAGCAGTACTTC | CASSGSSSYEQYF
NA | 15 | TRBJ1-4 | TRBV7-9 | NA | TGTGCCAGCAGCAGCGACCCAGGGACTAATGAAAAACTGTTTTTT | CASSSDPGTNEKLFF
NA | 12 | TRBJ2-1 | TRBV2 | NA | TGTGCCAGCAGTGAAAACTCGCGGGAGCAGTTCTTC | CASSENSREQFF
NA | 13 | TRBJ2-1 | TRBV7-3 | NA | TGTGCCAGCAGCTACGGGGGTAACAATGAGCAGTTCTTC | CASSYGGNNEQFF
NA | 14 | TRBJ2-7 | TRBV4-3 | NA | TGCGCCAGCAGCCATTCACGGGAAGTTGGCGAGCAGTACTTC | CASSHSREVGEQYF
NA | 15 | TRBJ2-7 | TRBV6-1 | NA | TGTGCCAGCAGTGAAGCGGGGGGGCCGGTTGGGGAGCAGTACTTC | CASSEAGGPVGEQYF
NA | 17 | TRBJ1-4 | TRBV9 | few | TGTGCCAGCAGCGTAGCGGACGGAGGACGTTCTAATGAAAAACTGTTTTTT | CASSVADGGRSNEKLFF
NA | 15 | TRBJ1-5 | TRBV9 | NA | TGTGCCAGCAGCGTAGGCGGGGGGCAGAATCAGCCCCAGCATTTT | CASSVGGGQNQPQHF
NA | 12 | TRBJ2-7 | TRBV5-6 | NA | TGTGCCAGCAATTCCAATTCCTACGAGCAGTACTTC | CASNSNSYEQYF
NA | 11 | TRBJ2-5 | TRBV2 | NA | TGTGCCAGCAGGACCCAAGAGACCCAGTACTTC | CASRTQETQYF
TRBD2 | 16 | TRBJ2-7 | TRBV27 | NA | TGTGCCAGCAGTTTACCGGCGGGAGTCCTCTCCTACGAGCAGTACTTC | CASSLPAGVLSYEQYF
TRBD1 | 13 | TRBJ1-5 | TRBV6-1 | NA | TGTGCCAGCAGGGACAGGGGCAATCAGCCCCAGCATTTT | CASRDRGNQPQHF
TRBD2 | 16 | TRBJ2-7 | TRBV7-6 | NA | TGTGCCAGCAGCTTAGCCGGGACTAGCGGGAACTACGAGCAGTACTTC | CASSLAGTSGNYEQYF
NA | 15 | TRBJ2-2 | TRBV5-1 | NA | TGCGCCAGCAGCTTAAGTTGGCAGGGGAACGGGGAGCTGTTTTTT | CASSLSWQGNGELFF